This T cell receptor beta chain was captured by sequencing in a study of blood T cell repertoires in COVID-19. Overall study context: Collection of acute and convalescent COVID-19 samples took place in the United States, Italy and Spain.

In the original workflow: Estimated nucleated cell counts came from reference gene primer amplification. Here immunoSEQ multiplex PCR was the method, and the copy in TCRdb shows in-frame clones only, minus some. V and J calls and clone size are those listed in that table; D and trimming were worked out from the DNA. The sample has about 280,000 clones, about 83% seen once. This CDR3 spans 15 amino acids. The junction had 4 bases not matched to a gene; V was cut back by 5 bases and J by 1 base. Germline CDR1 and CDR2: SNHLY and FYNNEI. The study recruited people aged about 18 to 89 years across more than 20 US areas.

The V and J genes are TRBV2 and TRBJ2-2; 7 bases fit TRBD2. Sequencing was done on a sample of PBMCs or T cells enriched from blood (not recorded which). This clonotype was obtained from a woman between 40 and 50 years old who had recovered from COVID-19. The CDR3 DNA reads TGTGCCAGCAGTTACAAGCGGGAGAACACCGGGGAGCTGTTTTTT. Translating gives CASSYKRENTGELFF.